This T cell receptor (beta chain) was identified during a study of T cells in Graves' hyperthyroidism and ophthalmopathy. RNA transcripts were the template for amplifying TCR beta CDR3 regions. First-round RT-PCR with HTBI primers amplified the TCR CDR3 region. One entry per CDR3 protein, called by TCRdb with MiXCR from the multiplex PCR reads. The repertoire holds around 440,000 distinct CDR3 sequences, with around a sixth as singletons. The length of the CDR3 is 13 residues. CDR1 and CDR2 from the germline V gene are DFQATT and SNEGSKA (reference sequence). V gave up 1 base and J gave up 11 bases, with 16 bases separating them. The hyperthyroidism patients had all been newly diagnosed, and their disease duration was under 2 months. Their ages ranged from 18 to 65 years. Patients were excluded for uncontrolled infection, other autoimmune disease, pregnancy or lactation. This clonotype came up many times.

This sequence was found in a woman under 30 with Graves' hyperthyroidism. Specimen: blood. The chain recombines TRBV20-1 with TRBJ2-3, with D possibly matching TRBD2 (6 bases). The CDR3 here is CSARVGSGTMQYF. In nucleotides, the CDR3 is TGCAGTGCTAGAGTGGGTAGCGGCACGATGCAGTATTTT.